This T cell receptor beta chain emerged from a study of T cell responses to AZD1222 COVID-19 vaccine. Study-level points and caveats: With two AZD1222 doses given, Spike-specific TCR breadth and depth both rose.

Points on this clone: What it binds is unknown.

CDR3 size: 13 residues. The V and J ends lost 4 bases and 5 bases respectively, with 13 bases between them. The germline CDR1 and CDR2 sequences are SGHRS and YFSETQ. The protocol was immunoSEQ multiplex PCR, while the TCRdb copy is restricted to in-frame clones and leaves out a portion. The top ten clones hold 4.2% of a sample with 100,000 to 150,000 clones, roughly 90% of them seen once. The source material was peripheral blood, sampled on day 0 of AZD1222 vaccination. This chain connects TRBV5-1 to TRBJ2-7, with unresolved D. The clonotype originates from an adult in good health. In nucleotides, the CDR3 is TGCGCCAGCAGCCGAGCCGGGCACGACGAGCAGTACTTC. It encodes CASSRAGHDEQYF.